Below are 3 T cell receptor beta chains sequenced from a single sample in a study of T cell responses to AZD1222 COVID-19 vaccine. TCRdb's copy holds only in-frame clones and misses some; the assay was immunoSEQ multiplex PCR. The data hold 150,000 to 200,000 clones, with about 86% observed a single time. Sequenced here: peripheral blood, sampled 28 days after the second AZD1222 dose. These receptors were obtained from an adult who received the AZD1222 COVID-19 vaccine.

The CDR3, as DNA: TGCGCCAGCAGCTTACTAGCGGGGGGCCCACATACCGGGGAGCTGTTTTTT. This codes for CASSLLAGGPHTGELFF. V is TRBV5-1 and J is TRBJ2-2, with TRBD2 identical over 12 bases. The CDR3 is 17 residues long. Trimming took 2 bases from V and 5 from J; bases not matched to a gene: 7. In germline, CDR1 is SGHRS, CDR2 YFSETQ. The whole variable domain, remainder taken from reference TRBV5-1 and TRBJ2-2, is KAGVTQTPRYLIKTRGQQVTLSCSPISGHRSVSWYQQTPGQGLQFLFEYFSETQRNKGNFPGRFSGRQFSNSRSEMNVSTLELGDSALYLCASSLLAGGPHTGELFFGEGSRLTVL.

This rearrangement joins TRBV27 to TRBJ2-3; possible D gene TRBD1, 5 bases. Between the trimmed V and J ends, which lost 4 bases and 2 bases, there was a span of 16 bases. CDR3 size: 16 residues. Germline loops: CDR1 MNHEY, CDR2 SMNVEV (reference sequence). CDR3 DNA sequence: TGTGCCAGCAGTTCCCTCTCCAGGGCTCTCACAGATACGCAGTATTTT. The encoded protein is CASSSLSRALTDTQYF.

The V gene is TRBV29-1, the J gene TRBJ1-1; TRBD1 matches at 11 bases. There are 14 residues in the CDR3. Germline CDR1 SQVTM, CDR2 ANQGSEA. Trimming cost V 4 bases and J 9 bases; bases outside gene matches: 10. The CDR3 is CSVGPGQGGIKAFF. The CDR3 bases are TGCAGCGTTGGCCCGGGACAGGGGGGAATTAAAGCTTTCTTT.